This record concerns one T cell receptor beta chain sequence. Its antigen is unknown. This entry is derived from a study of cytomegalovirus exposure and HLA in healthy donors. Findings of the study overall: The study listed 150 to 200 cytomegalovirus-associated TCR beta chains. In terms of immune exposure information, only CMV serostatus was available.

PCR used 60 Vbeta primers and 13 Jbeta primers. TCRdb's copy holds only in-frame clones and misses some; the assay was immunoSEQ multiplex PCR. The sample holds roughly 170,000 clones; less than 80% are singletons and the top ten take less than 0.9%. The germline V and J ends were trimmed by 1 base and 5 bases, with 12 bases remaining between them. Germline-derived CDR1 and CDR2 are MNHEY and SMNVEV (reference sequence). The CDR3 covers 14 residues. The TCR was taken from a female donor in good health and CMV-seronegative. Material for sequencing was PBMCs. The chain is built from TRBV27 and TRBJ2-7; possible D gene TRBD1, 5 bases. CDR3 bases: TGTGCCAGCAGTTTATACCCAGGGCCCCACGAGCAGTACTTC. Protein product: CASSLYPGPHEQYF.